The source of this T cell receptor (beta chain) is a study of CXCR3-negative and CXCR3-positive naive CD8 T cells. Study in general: Libraries each contributed about 1.5 +/- 0.3 million TRB reads, for around 140 million in total. Findings and caveats of the study: CXCR3-negative naive cells had less hydrophobic TRB CDR3s than did CXCR3-positive naive cells. In both naive subsets diversity was comparably high, whereas memory CD8+ cells showed much lower diversity.

UMI-labeled 5' RACE TRB cDNA libraries were prepared from the cells. After re-calling the 5' RACE reads, TCRdb lists one entry per CDR3 protein, DNA absent. The sample table sets out about 98,000 distinct CDR3 sequences. As regards this clonotype: Its antigen is still unknown.

Naivety in CD8+ T cells corresponded to a CD45RO-CCR7+CD27+CD95- phenotype. This CDR3 has 16 amino acids. The V gene's germline CDR1 is SGHDN and CDR2 FVKESK. This chain uses TRBV14 with TRBJ1-2; TCRdb calls TRBD1, which cannot be checked without DNA. The sequence was obtained from a human donor in good health. Some clones in this sample may be carry-over from other donors' samples. The sequenced sample was naive CXCR3+ CD8+ T cells from blood. Stated subset: CD45RO-CCR7+CD27+CD95- naive CD8+ T cells expressing CXCR3 (TNR3+). Here the CDR3 reads CASSQERRGPTYGYTF.